What follows are 20 T cell receptor beta chains derived from one specimen sequenced in a study of T cell responses to AZD1222 COVID-19 vaccine. Assay used: immunoSEQ multiplex PCR; TCRdb lists only in-frame clones, some missing. Among about 120,000 clones listed, approximately 85% were seen once. The specimen was peripheral blood, collected on day 0 of MenACWY control vaccination. These receptors originate from an adult in good health.

The rearrangement joins TRBV3-1 (or the pseudogene TRBV3-2) to TRBJ2-4; D is possibly TRBD1 (5 bases). Germline V lookup: CDR1 LGHDT, CDR2 YNNKEL (reference sequence). With 1 base removed from V and 6 bases from J, the gap between germline ends came to 10 bases. CDR3 length: 14 residues. In DNA form, the CDR3 reads TGTGCCAGCAGCCAAGTATACCAGGGAAACATTCAGTACTTC. Amino acids: CASSQVYQGNIQYF.

This rearrangement joins TRBV28 to TRBJ2-5; 7 positions match TRBD2. V was clipped by 4 bases and J by 4 bases; unmatched bases: 6. Germline CDR1 MDHEN, CDR2 SYDVKM. The CDR3 totals 14 residues. CDR3 sequence (DNA): TGTGCCAGCAGTTCCAGCGGGGTGGGAGAGACCCAGTACTTC. It yields the protein CASSSSGVGETQYF.

The chain uses TRBV18 and TRBJ1-1; 7 bases line up with TRBD1. The CDR3 has 15 amino acids. Per germline, CDR1 KGHSH and CDR2 LQKENI. V shed 3 bases and J 4 bases; nucleotides not matched to a gene: 8. The CDR3 DNA reads as TGTGCCAGCTCACCCCCGGGACAGCAACTCACTGAAGCTTTCTTT. Translating gives CASSPPGQQLTEAFF.

The chain has TRBV18 and TRBJ1-4, with 7 bases lining up with TRBD1. CDR1 is KGHSH and CDR2 is LQKENI in the germline V gene. CDR3 length: 14 residues. With V trimmed by 3 bases and J by 7 bases, 5 bases remained unmatched. The CDR3 bases are TGTGCCAGCTCACCTGACAGGGCTTTTGAAAAACTGTTTTTT. Translated: CASSPDRAFEKLFF.

This rearrangement joins TRBV7-2 to TRBJ1-2; D might be TRBD1 (6 bases). The CDR3 is 15 amino acids. V lost 4 bases and J 3 bases, leaving 15 bases between the germline ends. Germline CDR1 and CDR2: SGHTA and FQGNSA. The CDR3 reads CASSSGQLGDYGYTF. The DNA for the CDR3 is TGTGCCAGCAGCTCGGGACAACTTGGGGACTATGGCTACACCTTC.

The rearrangement links TRBV5-4 to TRBJ1-6, with 10 positions matching TRBD1. The V gene end was trimmed by 7 bases and the J gene end by 6 bases; junction bases not matched to a gene: 7. Per the germline V gene, CDR1 is SGHNT and CDR2 is YYREEE (reference sequence). The CDR3 length is 15 residues. The CDR3, as DNA: TGTGCCAGCGGACGACAGGGGGCGGGTAATTCACCCCTCCACTTT. Translation gives CASGRQGAGNSPLHF.

The J gene is TRBJ1-1, the V gene TRBV19; D gene unclear. CDR1 is LNHDA, CDR2 SQIVND, per germline (reference sequence). Trimming pared 3 bases from V and 8 bases from J, leaving 19 bases between. The CDR3 loop spans 15 amino acids. CDR3 bases: TGTGCCAGTAGTATGTTCCCGGCCGAATGGAGGGAAGCTTTCTTT. This gives the protein CASSMFPAEWREAFF. The variable domain in full, completed from reference TRBV19 and TRBJ1-1, reads DGGITQSPKYLFRKEGQNVTLSCEQNLNHDAMYWYRQDPGQGLRLIYYSQIVNDFQKGDIAEGYSVSREKKESFPLTVTSAQKNPTAFYLCASSMFPAEWREAFFGQGTRLTVV.

The V and J genes are TRBV5-1 and TRBJ1-1; D is possibly TRBD1 (6 bases). With 4 bases removed from V and 1 base from J, the gap between germline ends came to 14 bases. The CDR3 totals 15 residues. Per the germline V gene, CDR1 is SGHRS and CDR2 is YFSETQ. CDR3 in DNA: TGCGCCAGCAGCCCCCAGCGGACAGCGAACACTGAAGCTTTCTTT. Translated: CASSPQRTANTEAFF.

This chain joins TRBV9 and TRBJ1-1; D possibly corresponds to TRBD1 (5 bases). Germline V gives CDR1 SGDLS, CDR2 YYNGEE. V lost 0 bases and J 3 bases, leaving 12 bases between the germline ends. This CDR3 has 15 amino acids. CDR3 protein: CASSVVGEGYTEAFF. CDR3 nucleotides: TGTGCCAGCAGCGTAGTAGGGGAGGGTTACACTGAAGCTTTCTTT.

This chain uses TRBV10-3 with TRBJ1-1; D call uncertain. With 2 bases removed from V and 3 bases from J, the gap between germline ends came to 7 bases. The germline gives CDR1 ENHRY, CDR2 SYGVKD. The CDR3 extends over 13 amino acids. The CDR3 region has the DNA TGTGCCATCAGTGAGGTCCGGGACACTGAAGCTTTCTTT. Its translation is CAISEVRDTEAFF.

The chain joins TRBV12-5 to TRBJ2-5; 10 bases fit TRBD1. This CDR3 is 16 amino acids long. V was pared by 3 bases and J by 5 bases, with 9 bases of the junction left unmatched. The germline V gene encodes CDR1 LGHNT and CDR2 FRNRAP. CDR3 DNA: TGTGCTAGTGGTTTTGGGGGCGGGACAGGGGTCGAGACCCAGTACTTC. This codes for CASGFGGGTGVETQYF.

The chain carries TRBV5-4 and TRBJ2-3; 12 nucleotides align to TRBD1. This CDR3 comprises 16 residues. Germline-derived CDR1 and CDR2 are SGHNT and YYREEE (reference sequence). Trimming at V came to 2 bases and at J to 4 bases, leaving 5 bases not matched to a gene. The CDR3 nucleotides read TGTGCCAGCAGCTTACGGGACAGGGGGCCTGCAGATACGCAGTATTTT. Translation: CASSLRDRGPADTQYF.

Only one count was recorded for this clone. The chain is built from TRBV19 and TRBJ1-2, with 7 bases that match TRBD1. This CDR3 has 13 residues. The V segment lost 6 bases and the J segment 3 bases; nucleotides outside the gene matches: 4. The germline V gene has CDR1 LNHDA and CDR2 SQIVND (reference sequence). The CDR3 region has the DNA TGTGCCAGTAGCGCCACAGGGGACTATGGCTACACCTTC. Protein sequence: CASSATGDYGYTF.

This clone appeared a few times. CDR3 loop: CASSLWGSPLHF. The DNA for the CDR3 is TGTGCCAGCAGCCTCTGGGGTTCACCCCTCCACTTT. The J gene is TRBJ1-6, the V gene TRBV6-5; D gene ambiguous. CDR1 and CDR2 (germline): MNHEY, SVGAGI. This CDR3 contains 12 residues. With 6 bases removed from V and 9 bases from J, the gap between germline ends came to 9 bases.

This chain uses TRBV5-1 with TRBJ2-7; TRBD2 matches at 14 bases. V was pared by 2 bases and J by 4 bases, with 2 bases of the junction left unmatched. This CDR3 contains 15 residues. CDR1 is SGHRS, CDR2 YFSETQ, per germline. CDR3 protein: CASSFGTSGGYEQYF. The CDR3 region has the DNA TGCGCCAGCAGCTTTGGGACTAGCGGGGGATACGAGCAGTACTTC.

The V gene is TRBV6-2 or TRBV6-3, the J gene TRBJ2-5; 9 nucleotides match TRBD2. This CDR3 contains 18 residues. Trimming removed 6 bases from V and 5 bases from J; junction bases left unmatched: 19. The germline gives CDR1 MNHEY, CDR2 SVGEGT. The CDR3 is CASSLYGGGERSKETQYF. The CDR3 DNA follows: TGTGCCAGCAGCTTGTATGGCGGGGGGGAGAGGAGTAAGGAGACCCAGTACTTC.

This CDR3 reads CASSQGQGRDTEAFF. The CDR3 bases are TGTGCCAGCAGCCAAGGACAGGGGCGGGACACTGAAGCTTTCTTT. The V gene is TRBV4-2, the J gene TRBJ1-1; the match to TRBD1 covers 8 bases. This CDR3 has 15 amino acids. From germline, CDR1 is LGHNA and CDR2 YNFKEQ. Germline trimming cut 1 base from V and 3 bases from J; bases unmatched to any gene: 4.

The V gene is TRBV5-4, the J gene TRBJ2-1; 8 positions match TRBD1. V gave up 4 bases and J gave up 1 base; unmatched junction bases: 7. The CDR3 totals 16 residues. Germline V gene lookup returns CDR1 SGHNT and CDR2 YYREEE (reference sequence). The CDR3 sequence is CASSPFQGASYNEQFF. The CDR3 DNA follows: TGTGCCAGCAGCCCTTTCCAGGGGGCATCCTACAATGAGCAGTTCTTC.

CDR3 nucleotides: TGCGCCAGCAGCCAAGATCGGGGGGCCACCTACGAGCAGTACTTC. This translates into CASSQDRGATYEQYF. V usage is TRBV4-1 and J usage is TRBJ2-7, with a weak D call TRBD2 (7 bases). CDR1 and CDR2 (germline): MGHRA, YSYEKL. The CDR3 runs 15 residues. V was shortened by 0 bases and J by 2 bases, with 11 bases between the two germline ends.

The chain employs TRBV2 and TRBJ1-3; D gene ambiguous. Trimming took off 6 bases at V and 0 bases at J, with 21 bases between the two ends. Germline V gene sequence: CDR1 SNHLY, CDR2 FYNNEI. CDR3 size: 18 residues. The CDR3 here is CASRARPGSYNSGNTIYF. CDR3 nucleotide sequence: TGTGCCAGCAGGGCACGACCGGGATCCTATAACTCTGGAAACACCATATATTTT. Complete variable domain (other parts from reference TRBV2 and TRBJ1-3): EPEVTQTPSHQVTQMGQEVILRCVPISNHLYFYWYRQILGQKVEFLVSFYNNEISEKSEIFDDQFSVERPDGSNFTLKIRSTKLEDSAMYFCASRARPGSYNSGNTIYFGEGSWLTVV.